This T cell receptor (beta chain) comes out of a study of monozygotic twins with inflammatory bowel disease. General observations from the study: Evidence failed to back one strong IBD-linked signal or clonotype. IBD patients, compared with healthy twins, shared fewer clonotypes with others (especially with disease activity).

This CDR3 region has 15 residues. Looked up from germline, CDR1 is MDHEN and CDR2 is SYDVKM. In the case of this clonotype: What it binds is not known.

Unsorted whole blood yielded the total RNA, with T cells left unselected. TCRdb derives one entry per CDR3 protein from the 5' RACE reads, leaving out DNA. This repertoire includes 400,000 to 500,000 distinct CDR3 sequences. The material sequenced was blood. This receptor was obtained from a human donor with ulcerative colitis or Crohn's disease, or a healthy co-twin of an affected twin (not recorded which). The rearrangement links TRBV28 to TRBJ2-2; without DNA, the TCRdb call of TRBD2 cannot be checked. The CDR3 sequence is CASGLAGGNTGELFF.